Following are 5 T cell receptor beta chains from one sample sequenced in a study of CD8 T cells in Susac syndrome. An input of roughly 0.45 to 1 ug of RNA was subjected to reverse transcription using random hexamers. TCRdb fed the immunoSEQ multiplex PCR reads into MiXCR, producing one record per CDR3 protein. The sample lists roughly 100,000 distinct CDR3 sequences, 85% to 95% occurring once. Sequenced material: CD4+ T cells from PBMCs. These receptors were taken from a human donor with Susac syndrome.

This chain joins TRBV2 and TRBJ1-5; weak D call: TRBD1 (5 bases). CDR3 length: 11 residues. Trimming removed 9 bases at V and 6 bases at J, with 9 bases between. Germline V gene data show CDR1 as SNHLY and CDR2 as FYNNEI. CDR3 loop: CASARGQPQHF. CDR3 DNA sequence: TGTGCCAGTGCGAGGGGTCAGCCCCAGCATTTT. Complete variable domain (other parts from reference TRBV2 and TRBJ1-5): EPEVTQTPSHQVTQMGQEVILRCVPISNHLYFYWYRQILGQKVEFLVSFYNNEISEKSEIFDDQFSVERPDGSNFTLKIRSTKLEDSAMYFCASARGQPQHFGDGTRLSIL.

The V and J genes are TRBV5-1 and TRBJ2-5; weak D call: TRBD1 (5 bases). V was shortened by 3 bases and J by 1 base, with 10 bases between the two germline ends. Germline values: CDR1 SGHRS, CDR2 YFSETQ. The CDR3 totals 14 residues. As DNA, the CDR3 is TGCGCCAGCAGCTATCAGGGCGGCCAAGAGACCCAGTACTTC. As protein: CASSYQGGQETQYF.

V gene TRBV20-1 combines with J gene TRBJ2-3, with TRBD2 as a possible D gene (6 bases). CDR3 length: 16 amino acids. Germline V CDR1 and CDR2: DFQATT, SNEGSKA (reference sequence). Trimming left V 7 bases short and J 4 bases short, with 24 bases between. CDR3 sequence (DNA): TGCAGTGTTAGGACTCGGGGCGGGGCCGCGGCAGATACGCAGTATTTT. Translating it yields CSVRTRGGAAADTQYF.

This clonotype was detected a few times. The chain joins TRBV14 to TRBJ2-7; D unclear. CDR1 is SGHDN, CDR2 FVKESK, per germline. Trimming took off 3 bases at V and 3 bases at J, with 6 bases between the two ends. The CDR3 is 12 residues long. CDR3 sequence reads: CASSQGSYEQYF. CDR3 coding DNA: TGTGCCAGCAGCCAGGGCAGCTACGAGCAGTACTTC.

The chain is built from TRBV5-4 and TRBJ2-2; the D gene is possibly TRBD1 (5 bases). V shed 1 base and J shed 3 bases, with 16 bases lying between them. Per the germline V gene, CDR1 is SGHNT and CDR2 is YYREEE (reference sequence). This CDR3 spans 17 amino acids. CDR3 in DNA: TGTGCCAGCAGCTTGCCAGGGCCCCGAAGGGACACCGGGGAGCTGTTTTTT. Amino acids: CASSLPGPRRDTGELFF.